The 26 T cell receptor beta chains below were found in one sample sequenced in a study of immune evolution from preneoplasia to lung adenocarcinoma. The assay was immunoSEQ multiplex PCR, and TCRdb's table has in-frame clones only and misses some. The table has fewer than 50,000 clones, 70% to 80% seen once. Sequencing input: FFPE invasive lung adenocarcinoma tissue. The receptors were gathered from a person between 55 and 69 years old with lung adenocarcinoma.

A word on this clone: At one of its ends the junction is not consistent with the germline gene, which may arise from a read error. The J gene is TRBJ2-7, the V gene TRBV11-3; 7 nucleotides line up with TRBD1. The germline CDR1 and CDR2 sequences are SGHNT and YENEEA. CDR3 length equals 13 residues. In DNA form, the CDR3 reads TGTGCCAGCAGTTTAGACAGGGCCTACGAGCAGTACTTC. Amino acids: CASSLDRAYEQYF.

This clone occurred once. The chain is built from TRBV9 and TRBJ2-7; 7 nucleotides match TRBD2. V lost 4 bases to trimming and J lost 3 bases; unmatched junction nucleotides: 7. The CDR3 consists of 14 residues. Germline lookup yields CDR1 SGDLS and CDR2 YYNGEE. CDR3: CASSPRGTNYEQYF. Here the CDR3 DNA reads TGTGCCAGCAGCCCTAGAGGGACTAACTACGAGCAGTACTTC.

The V gene is TRBV19, the J gene TRBJ2-1; TRBD1 matches 9 bases. CDR1 LNHDA and CDR2 SQIVND come from the germline V gene (reference sequence). J was trimmed by 9 bases and V by 6 bases; bases with no gene match: 6. The CDR3 has 13 amino acids. The CDR3 reads CASRPDRGSEQFF. In DNA form, the CDR3 reads TGTGCCAGTAGACCAGACAGGGGGAGTGAGCAGTTCTTC.

The chain joins TRBV4-3 to TRBJ1-1; the D is unclear. CDR3 length: 13 amino acids. Trimming left V 4 bases short and J 4 bases short, with 10 bases between. The germline V gene encodes CDR1 LGHNA and CDR2 YSLEER. The CDR3 loop is CASSPTWGTEAFF. For the CDR3, the DNA is TGCGCCAGCAGCCCAACCTGGGGCACTGAAGCTTTCTTT.

The CDR3 loop is CATSRDFGETQYF. In DNA form, the CDR3 reads TGTGCCACCAGCAGAGATTTTGGAGAGACCCAGTACTTC. The chain couples TRBV15 to TRBJ2-5; no reliable D call. The V gene's germline CDR1 is LNHNV and CDR2 YYDKDF (reference sequence). The CDR3 has 13 residues. V was clipped by 0 bases and J by 4 bases, with 6 bases between them.

The gene calls are TRBV11-3 and TRBJ2-3; the match to TRBD2 covers 9 bases. The ends lost 5 bases at V and 15 bases at J; junction bases unmatched: 21. The CDR3 covers 16 residues. Per germline, CDR1 SGHNT and CDR2 YENEEA. The CDR3 protein is CASSPKISGSRRHPYF. The CDR3 nucleotides read TGTGCCAGCAGCCCGAAGATTAGCGGGAGTCGGCGACATCCTTATTTT.

This clone was observed a single time. The chain has TRBV30 and TRBJ2-5; perhaps D is TRBD1 or TRBD2 (5 bases each). V lost 3 bases, J lost 6 bases, and 20 bases lay in between. CDR3 size: 15 residues. Germline CDR1 and CDR2: GTSNPN and SVGIG (reference sequence). In DNA, the CDR3 is TGTGCCTGGAGGGCATCGGGACGAGACGGCCAGACCCAGTACTTC. Protein product: CAWRASGRDGQTQYF.

There are a few counts of this clone. The chain uses TRBV6-6 and TRBJ2-4; D unclear. The CDR3 is made up of 12 amino acids. Germline-derived CDR1 and CDR2 are MNHNY and SVGAGI (reference sequence). Trimming stripped 7 bases from V and 8 bases from J, with 12 bases between. CDR3 sequence: CASTYDTDIQYF. The CDR3 bases are TGTGCCAGCACCTATGACACGGACATTCAGTACTTC.

The V call is TRBV5-5, the J call TRBJ1-5; D gene ambiguous. The CDR3 is 15 amino acids. The germline V and J ends were trimmed by 3 bases and 5 bases, with 15 bases remaining between them. Germline V lookup: CDR1 SGHKS, CDR2 YYEKEE (reference sequence). The CDR3 protein is CASSSRAEIYQPQHF. The CDR3 DNA reads as TGTGCCAGCAGCTCACGGGCAGAGATTTATCAGCCCCAGCATTTT. Full variable domain (remainder filled in from reference TRBV5-5 and TRBJ1-5): DAGVTQSPTHLIKTRGQQVTLRCSPISGHKSVSWYQQVLGQGPQFIFQYYEKEERGRGNFPDRFSARQFPNYSSELNVNALLLGDSALYLCASSSRAEIYQPQHFGDGTRLSIL.

This clone was found once. CDR3 DNA: TGTGCCAGCAGCAGATTCGGGACTAGCGACTACAATGAGCAGTTCTTC. It is translated as CASSRFGTSDYNEQFF. J is TRBJ2-1 and V is TRBV7-3, with 10 bases aligning to TRBD2. V was clipped by 5 bases and J by 3 bases; unmatched bases: 7. The CDR3 extends over 16 amino acids. The V gene's germline CDR1 is SGHTA and CDR2 FQGTGA.

The V call is TRBV7-6, the J call TRBJ1-5; unclear D gene. Germline CDR1 SGHVS, CDR2 FNYEAQ. The CDR3 length is 10 residues. V shed 5 bases and J shed 14 bases, with 10 bases lying between them. CDR3 protein: CASSPPPKHF. In DNA, the CDR3 is TGTGCCAGCAGCCCACCCCCGAAGCATTTT.

This clone showed up just a few times. CDR3 region: CASSLFLGAGANVLTF. The CDR3, as DNA: TGTGCCAGCAGTTTATTTCTTGGGGCTGGGGCCAACGTCCTGACTTTC. The chain carries TRBV27 and TRBJ2-6; D not resolved. V was cut by 1 base and J by 2 bases, with 9 bases left in between. The CDR3 is made up of 16 amino acids. The germline V gene encodes CDR1 MNHEY and CDR2 SMNVEV (reference sequence).

This clone occurred a few times. The J gene is TRBJ2-2, the V gene TRBV27; a weak D match, TRBD2 (5 bases). In germline, CDR1 is MNHEY, CDR2 SMNVEV (reference sequence). V lost 4 bases and J lost 1, with 7 bases in between. This CDR3 spans 14 amino acids. The CDR3 DNA reads as TGTGCCAGCAGTTCAGCGGAGAACACCGGGGAGCTGTTTTTT. It translates to CASSSAENTGELFF.

This clone turned up a few times. V and J are TRBV9 and TRBJ2-5; 9 positions match TRBD1. This CDR3 has 17 amino acids. Germline values: CDR1 SGDLS, CDR2 YYNGEE. Losses at the gene ends were 4 bases for V and 4 bases for J; bases not matched to a gene: 14. The CDR3 nucleotides are TGTGCCAGCAGCCGGACCCCGGGACAGGGCACAGGAGAGACCCAGTACTTC. It translates to CASSRTPGQGTGETQYF. The variable domain in full, completed from reference TRBV9 and TRBJ2-5, reads DSGVTQTPKHLITATGQRVTLRCSPRSGDLSVYWYQQSLDQGLQFLIQYYNGEERAKGNILERFSAQQFPDLHSELNLSSLELGDSALYFCASSRTPGQGTGETQYFGPGTRLLVL.

J is TRBJ2-1 and V is TRBV12-5; TRBD2 matches 12 bases. Trimming took 6 bases from V and 7 from J; bases not matched to a gene: 13. The length of the CDR3 is 17 residues. Germline CDR1 is LGHNT and CDR2 is FRNRAP. The CDR3 here is CASGPRLAGVVRNEQFF. The CDR3, as DNA: TGTGCTAGTGGACCTAGACTAGCGGGAGTCGTTAGGAATGAGCAGTTCTTC.

The genes are TRBV7-2 and TRBJ2-5; D may be TRBD1 or TRBD2 (6 bases each). With 8 bases removed from V and 1 base from J, the gap between germline ends came to 17 bases. The CDR3 length is 15 residues. CDR1 and CDR2 from the germline V gene are SGHTA and FQGNSA. CDR3 in amino acids: CASRGLGGPQETQYF. CDR3 coding DNA: TGTGCCAGCCGTGGGTTAGGGGGGCCCCAAGAGACCCAGTACTTC.

By share, this clone ranks as medium-sized (0.01 to 0.1%). CDR3 amino acids: CASSQDHAYEQYF. Written as DNA, the CDR3 is TGCGCCAGCAGCCAAGACCACGCGTACGAGCAGTACTTC. V gene TRBV4-1 combines with J gene TRBJ2-7; D uncertain. In germline, CDR1 is MGHRA, CDR2 YSYEKL. The CDR3 runs to 13 residues. The germline V and J ends were trimmed by 0 bases and 4 bases, with 7 bases remaining between them.

As to this clone: One end of the junction is discordant with germline, which a read error may explain. V usage is TRBV16 and J usage is TRBJ2-1; TRBD2 aligns across 9 bases. Germline V CDR1 and CDR2: KGHSY, FQNENV. The CDR3 loop spans 14 amino acids. CDR3 DNA sequence: TGTGCCAGCAACCAAGTAGCTAGCGGGGATGAGCAGTTCTTC. Amino acid sequence: CASNQVASGDEQFF. Full variable domain (outside the CDR3, taken from reference TRBV16 and TRBJ2-1): GEEVAQTPKHLVRGEGQKAKLYCAPIKGHSYVFWYQQVLKNEFKFLISFQNENVFDETGMPKERFSAKCLPNSPCSLEIQATKLEDSAVYFCASNQVASGDEQFFGPGTRLTVL.

The chain combines TRBV5-5 with TRBJ1-1; D gene unclear. V shed 2 bases and J shed 0 bases, with 8 bases lying between them. The CDR3 is 14 amino acids. Looked up from germline, CDR1 is SGHKS and CDR2 is YYEKEE (reference sequence). CDR3 sequence: CASSFTSLNTEAFF. The CDR3 DNA sequence: TGTGCCAGCAGCTTTACCAGCCTGAACACTGAAGCTTTCTTT.

The chain combines TRBV25-1 with TRBJ2-2, with 7 nucleotides matching TRBD1. This CDR3 region has 15 residues. The J segment lost 1 base and the V segment lost 4 bases, leaving 3 bases of the junction unmatched. Germline loops: CDR1 MGHDK, CDR2 SYGVNS. CDR3 loop: CASSGRTGNTGELFF. CDR3 coding DNA: TGTGCCAGCAGTGGCCGGACAGGGAACACCGGGGAGCTGTTTTTT. Combining the CDR3 with reference TRBV25-1 and TRBJ2-2 gives the whole variable domain EADIYQTPRYLVIGTGKKITLECSQTMGHDKMYWYQQDPGMELHLIHYSYGVNSTEKGDLSSESTVSRIRTEHFPLTLESARPSHTSQYLCASSGRTGNTGELFFGEGSRLTVL.

This clone was seen a single time. The chain links TRBV19 to TRBJ1-3; D is unclear. Germline assignment: CDR1 LNHDA and CDR2 SQIVND (reference sequence). This CDR3 contains 13 residues. The V end was cut by 3 bases, the J end by 0 bases, with 3 bases between. The CDR3 spells CASSMSSGNTIYF. In DNA form, the CDR3 reads TGTGCCAGTAGTATGAGCTCTGGAAACACCATATATTTT.

This clone has just one count. This rearrangement joins TRBV28 to TRBJ2-1, with TRBD2 matching 8 bases. This CDR3 region has 14 residues. V lost 7 bases, J lost 4 bases, and 6 bases stayed unmatched. Germline V gene data show CDR1 as MDHEN and CDR2 as SYDVKM. The CDR3 here is CASIQEREYNEQFF. Written as DNA, the CDR3 is TGTGCCAGCATCCAGGAGCGGGAGTACAATGAGCAGTTCTTC.

The chain combines TRBV7-2 with TRBJ2-5; D uncertain. The V end was cut by 6 bases, the J end by 7 bases, with 15 bases between. The germline gives CDR1 SGHTA, CDR2 FQGNSA. This CDR3 is built from 13 residues. This CDR3 reads CASRARASGTQYF. In DNA, the CDR3 is TGTGCCAGCAGGGCTCGGGCCTCCGGGACCCAGTACTTC. Supplemented by reference TRBV7-2 and TRBJ2-5, the full variable domain reads GAGVSQSPSNKVTEKGKDVELRCDPISGHTALYWYRQSLGQGLEFLIYFQGNSAPDKSGLPSDRFSAERTGGSVSTLTIQRTQQEDSAVYLCASRARASGTQYFGPGTRLLVL.

This clone was counted at least ten times. This chain uses TRBV6-5 with TRBJ2-2, with 8 bases identical to TRBD1. The CDR3 spans 15 residues. CDR1 and CDR2 (germline): MNHEY, SVGAGI. V trimming: 7 bases; J trimming: 2 bases; junction bases outside the gene matches: 6. CDR3 in amino acids: CASKKGQVNTGELFF. The CDR3 nucleotides are TGTGCCAGCAAAAAGGGACAGGTTAACACCGGGGAGCTGTTTTTT.

This chain uses TRBV6-5 with TRBJ1-5, with D uncertain. Germline values: CDR1 MNHEY, CDR2 SVGAGI. CDR3 size: 13 residues. Trimming removed 5 bases at V and 6 bases at J, with 11 bases between. CDR3 sequence: CASSPRTGQPQHF. The DNA for the CDR3 is TGTGCCAGCAGTCCACGTACGGGTCAGCCCCAGCATTTT.

This chain joins TRBV28 and TRBJ1-1; D is undetermined. This CDR3 region has 13 residues. Looked up from germline, CDR1 is MDHEN and CDR2 is SYDVKM. V gave up 5 bases and J gave up 11 bases, with 18 bases separating them. CDR3 amino acids: CASSLNRGLAAFF. CDR3 nucleotides: TGTGCCAGCAGTCTCAACCGGGGTCTTGCGGCTTTCTTT.